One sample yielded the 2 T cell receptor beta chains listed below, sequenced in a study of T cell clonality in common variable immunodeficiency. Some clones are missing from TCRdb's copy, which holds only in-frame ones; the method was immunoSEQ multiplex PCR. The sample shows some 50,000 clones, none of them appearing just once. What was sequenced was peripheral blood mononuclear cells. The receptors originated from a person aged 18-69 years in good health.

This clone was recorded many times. CDR3 DNA, as far as it was read: TGTGCCAGCAGCTTTCCCTGGACAGCAGAGACC. It encodes CASSFPWTAET. The CDR3, in full, reads CASSFPWTAETQYF. This rearrangement joins TRBV5-6 to TRBJ2-5, with a possible D match to TRBD1 (6 bases). The sequence runs out 3 residues before the end of the CDR3; the remainder is reconstructed from the germline J gene. V was shortened by 2 bases and J by 4 bases, with 12 bases between the two germline ends. The CDR3 extends over 14 amino acids. Per the germline V gene, CDR1 is SGHDT and CDR2 is YYEEEE.

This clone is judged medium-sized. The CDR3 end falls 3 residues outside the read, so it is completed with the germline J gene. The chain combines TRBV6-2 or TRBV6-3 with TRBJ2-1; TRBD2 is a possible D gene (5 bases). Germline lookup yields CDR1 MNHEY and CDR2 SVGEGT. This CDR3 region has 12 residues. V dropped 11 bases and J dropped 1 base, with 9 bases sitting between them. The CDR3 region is CASGLSYNEQFF. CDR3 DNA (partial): TGTGCCTCGGGGTTATCCTACAATGAG.